A selection of T cell receptor beta chains follows, all from one sample in a study of CD8 T cells in Susac syndrome. TCRdb re-called the immunoSEQ multiplex PCR reads through MiXCR, storing one row per CDR3 protein. The sample has approximately 230,000 distinct CDR3 sequences, over 85% seen once. Specimen: CD4+ T cells from PBMCs. These receptors were taken from a human donor with multiple sclerosis. Both conserved end residues are part of each CDR3. A D gene is named only where the DNA matches it firmly. Clone size, where shown, is once, few, many, or a class for clones that have expanded.

TGTGCCAGCAGTTTAAGCCCCAGCGGGGGGAACGATGAGCAGTTCTTC,CASSLSPSGGNDEQFF,TRBJ2-1,TRBD2,NA,TRBV12-3/TRBV12-4
TGTGCCAGCACCTTGGGACAGCCCAGCACCATATATTTT,CASTLGQPSTIYF,TRBJ1-3,TRBD1,NA,TRBV28
TGCAGCGTTTTGTGGGAATATGGCTACACCTTC,CSVLWEYGYTF,TRBJ1-2,NA,NA,TRBV29-1
TGTGCCAGCAGACAAGGACAGGGGGGCACAGATACGCAGTATTTT,CASRQGQGGTDTQYF,TRBJ2-3,TRBD1,NA,TRBV2
TGCAGTGCTCCCCCCCCTCTAAACACAGATACGCAGTATTTT,CSAPPPLNTDTQYF,TRBJ2-3,NA,NA,TRBV20-1
TGTGCCAGCAGCTTATCGGGGTCCCAAGAGACCCAGTACTTC,CASSLSGSQETQYF,TRBJ2-5,NA,once,TRBV7-2
TGTGCCAGCAGTTACTCGCCAAGCGGGAGTCGAGAGACCCAGTACTTC,CASSYSPSGSRETQYF,TRBJ2-5,TRBD2,NA,TRBV6-2/TRBV6-3
TGTGCCAGCAGCGCTGGACAGCGAAAAACCGGGGAGCTGTTTTTT,CASSAGQRKTGELFF,TRBJ2-2,NA,NA,TRBV9
TGTGCCAGCAGTTTTTTTACTTTTCGGACAGGCGGGAACACTGAAGCTTTCTTT,CASSFFTFRTGGNTEAFF,TRBJ1-1,TRBD1,NA,TRBV12-3/TRBV12-4
TGTGCCAGCATGCTGAACACCGGGGAGCTGTTTTTT,CASMLNTGELFF,TRBJ2-2,NA,NA,TRBV11-1
TGCGCCAGCAGTGGAGAGGGTGGCTACACCTTC,CASSGEGGYTF,TRBJ1-2,NA,NA,TRBV10-2
TGTGCCAGCATTCCCGGACAGGGATGGAATCAGCCCCAGCATTTT,CASIPGQGWNQPQHF,TRBJ1-5,TRBD1,NA,TRBV6-2/TRBV6-3
TGTGCCAGCAGCTTAAGCGGAAGAGAATACAATGAGCAGTTCTTC,CASSLSGREYNEQFF,TRBJ2-1,NA,NA,TRBV5-4
TGTGCCAGCAGCCGATCAGATCAGCCCCAGCATTTT,CASSRSDQPQHF,TRBJ1-5,NA,NA,TRBV12-3/TRBV12-4
TGTGCCAGCAGGCCAGGGTTGGGTGAAGCTTTCTTT,CASRPGLGEAFF,TRBJ1-1,NA,NA,TRBV28
TGTGCCAGCAGCCACGGCTTAAGACAGGGACTAGCTAATGAGCAGTTCTTC,CASSHGLRQGLANEQFF,TRBJ2-1,TRBD2,NA,TRBV3-1
TGCAGCGGGCAGGGTGGAGGGACTGAAGCTTTCTTT,CSGQGGGTEAFF,TRBJ1-1,NA,once,TRBV29-1
TGCAGTGCTGGGCCGACAGGGCGAGAGACCCAGTACTTC,CSAGPTGRETQYF,TRBJ2-5,TRBD1,NA,TRBV20-1
TGCGCCAGCAGCCGCGCGGGGGGGTGGACCACTGAAGCTTTCTTT,CASSRAGGWTTEAFF,TRBJ1-1,NA,NA,TRBV5-1
TGTGCCAGCAGCGCTAGGGACAATGAGCAGTTCTTC,CASSARDNEQFF,TRBJ2-1,NA,once,TRBV9
TGTGCCACCAGTGAAACCGGGACGGCCTATGGCTACACCTTC,CATSETGTAYGYTF,TRBJ1-2,NA,NA,TRBV24-1
TGTGCCAGCAGTTACTCTACCAGGGCCACTGAAGCTTTCTTT,CASSYSTRATEAFF,TRBJ1-1,NA,NA,TRBV6-2/TRBV6-3
TGTGCCATCAGATCAGACAGGGCGGGTGAGACCCAGTACTTC,CAIRSDRAGETQYF,TRBJ2-5,TRBD1,NA,TRBV10-3
TGTGCCAGCAGCTTAGGACCGGGACAGGGTCCCTACGAGCAGTACTTC,CASSLGPGQGPYEQYF,TRBJ2-7,TRBD1,NA,TRBV7-9
TGTGCCAGCAGCTTGCCACGACAAGAGACCCAGTACTTC,CASSLPRQETQYF,TRBJ2-5,NA,NA,TRBV5-4
TGCAGGCCTGGGGGGACCATGAACACTGAAGCTTTCTTT,CRPGGTMNTEAFF,TRBJ1-1,NA,NA,TRBV20-1
TGTGCCAGCAGCGCCCGGGGAGGACAGCTATTCTATGGCTACACCTTC,CASSARGGQLFYGYTF,TRBJ1-2,NA,NA,TRBV9